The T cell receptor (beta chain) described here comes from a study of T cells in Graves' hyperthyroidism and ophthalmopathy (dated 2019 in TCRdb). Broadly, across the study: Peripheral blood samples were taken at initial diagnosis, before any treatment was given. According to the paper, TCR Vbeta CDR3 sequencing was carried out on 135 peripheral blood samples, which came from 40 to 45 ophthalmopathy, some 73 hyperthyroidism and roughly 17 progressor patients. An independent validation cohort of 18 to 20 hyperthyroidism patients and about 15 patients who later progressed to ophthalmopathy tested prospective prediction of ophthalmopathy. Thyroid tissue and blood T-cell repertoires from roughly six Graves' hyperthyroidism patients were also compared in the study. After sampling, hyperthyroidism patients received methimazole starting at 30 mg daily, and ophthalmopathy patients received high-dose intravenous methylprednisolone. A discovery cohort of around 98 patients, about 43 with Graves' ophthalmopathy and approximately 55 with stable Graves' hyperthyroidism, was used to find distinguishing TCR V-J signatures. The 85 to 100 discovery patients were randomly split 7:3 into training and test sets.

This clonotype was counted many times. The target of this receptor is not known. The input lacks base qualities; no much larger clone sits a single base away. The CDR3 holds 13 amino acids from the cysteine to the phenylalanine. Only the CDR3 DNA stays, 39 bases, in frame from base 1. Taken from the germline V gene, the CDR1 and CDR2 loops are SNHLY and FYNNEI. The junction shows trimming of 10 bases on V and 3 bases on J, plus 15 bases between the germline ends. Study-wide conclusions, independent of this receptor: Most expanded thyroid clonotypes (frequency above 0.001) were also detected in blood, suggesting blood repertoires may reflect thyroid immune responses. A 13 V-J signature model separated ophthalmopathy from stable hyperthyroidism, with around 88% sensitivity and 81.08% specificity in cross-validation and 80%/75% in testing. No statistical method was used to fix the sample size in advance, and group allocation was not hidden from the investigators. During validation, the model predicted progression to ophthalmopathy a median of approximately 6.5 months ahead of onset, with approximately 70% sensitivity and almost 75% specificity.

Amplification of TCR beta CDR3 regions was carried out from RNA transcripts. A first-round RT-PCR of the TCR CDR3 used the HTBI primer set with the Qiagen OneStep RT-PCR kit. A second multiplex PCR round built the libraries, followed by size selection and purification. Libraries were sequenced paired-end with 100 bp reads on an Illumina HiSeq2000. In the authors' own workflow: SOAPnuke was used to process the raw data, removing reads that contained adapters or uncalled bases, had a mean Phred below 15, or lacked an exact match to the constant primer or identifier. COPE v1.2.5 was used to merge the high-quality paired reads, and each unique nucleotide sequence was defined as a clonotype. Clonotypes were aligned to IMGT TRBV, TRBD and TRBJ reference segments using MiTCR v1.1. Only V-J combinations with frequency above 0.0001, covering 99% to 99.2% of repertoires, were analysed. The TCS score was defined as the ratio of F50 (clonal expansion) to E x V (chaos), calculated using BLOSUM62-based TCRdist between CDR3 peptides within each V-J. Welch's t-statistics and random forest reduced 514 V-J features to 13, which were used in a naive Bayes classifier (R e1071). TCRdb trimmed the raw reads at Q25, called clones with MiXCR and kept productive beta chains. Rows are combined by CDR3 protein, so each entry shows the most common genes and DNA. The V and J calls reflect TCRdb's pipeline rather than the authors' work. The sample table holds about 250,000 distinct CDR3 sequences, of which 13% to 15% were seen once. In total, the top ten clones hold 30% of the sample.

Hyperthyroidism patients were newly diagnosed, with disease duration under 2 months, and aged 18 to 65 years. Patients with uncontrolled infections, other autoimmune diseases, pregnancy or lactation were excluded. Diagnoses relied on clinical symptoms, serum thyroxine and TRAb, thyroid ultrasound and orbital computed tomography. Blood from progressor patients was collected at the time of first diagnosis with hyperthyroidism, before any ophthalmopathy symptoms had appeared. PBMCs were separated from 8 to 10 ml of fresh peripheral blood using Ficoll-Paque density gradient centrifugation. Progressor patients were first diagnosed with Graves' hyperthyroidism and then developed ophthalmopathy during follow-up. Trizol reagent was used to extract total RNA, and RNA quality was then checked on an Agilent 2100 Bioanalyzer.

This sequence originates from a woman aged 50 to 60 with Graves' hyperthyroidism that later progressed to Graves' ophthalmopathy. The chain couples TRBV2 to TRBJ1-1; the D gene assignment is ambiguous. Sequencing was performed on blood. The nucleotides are TGTGCCACCCATAGGGAGATACACACTGAAGCTTTCTTT. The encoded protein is CATHREIHTEAFF.